The 19 T cell receptor beta chains presented below share a single source sample, sequenced in a study of identifying expanded T cells in peripheral blood. Generated by immunoSEQ multiplex PCR, the TCRdb table keeps only in-frame clones and is missing some. This table holds about 130,000 clones, 75% to 90% found once. The sequencing input was blood. The receptors come from a person aged 18 to 75 in good health.

The chain uses TRBV7-9 and TRBJ2-7; a weak D match, TRBD1 (5 bases). The V gene lost 5 bases and the J gene lost 6 bases, with 11 bases spanning the gap. The CDR3 consists of 12 residues. Germline V CDR1 and CDR2: SEHNR, FQNEAQ (reference sequence). The CDR3 DNA is TGTGCCAGCAGCACGACAGCAACCGAGCAGTACTTC. The encoded protein is CASSTTATEQYF.

This sequence joins TRBV5-4 and TRBJ2-7; TRBD2 matches at 10 bases. This CDR3 region has 16 residues. With 4 bases clipped from V and 4 bases from J, the junction kept 11 bases outside the gene matches. Germline V lookup: CDR1 SGHNT, CDR2 YYREEE (reference sequence). CDR3 sequence: CASSPWATSGRYEQYF. CDR3 DNA sequence: TGTGCCAGCAGCCCCTGGGCGACTAGCGGGCGTTACGAGCAGTACTTC.

The rearrangement joins TRBV15 to TRBJ1-2, with D possibly matching TRBD1 (6 bases). The CDR3 consists of 15 residues. Germline CDR1 and CDR2: LNHNV and YYDKDF (reference sequence). V was trimmed by 6 bases and J by 1 base, leaving 15 bases between them. CDR3 sequence: CATRTTGSFNYGYTF. In nucleotides, the CDR3 is TGTGCCACCAGGACAACAGGGTCATTTAACTATGGCTACACCTTC.

CDR3 nucleotide sequence: TGTGCCAGCACAAGCGGGGGCTGGGACACTGAAGCTTTCTTT. This sequence encodes CASTSGGWDTEAFF. The chain is built from TRBV9 and TRBJ1-1; D is possibly TRBD1 (6 bases). V lost 6 bases to trimming and J lost 3 bases, with 15 bases between them. The V gene's germline CDR1 is SGDLS and CDR2 YYNGEE. The CDR3 length is 14 residues. Complete variable domain (other parts from reference TRBV9 and TRBJ1-1): DSGVTQTPKHLITATGQRVTLRCSPRSGDLSVYWYQQSLDQGLQFLIQYYNGEERAKGNILERFSAQQFPDLHSELNLSSLELGDSALYFCASTSGGWDTEAFFGQGTRLTVV.

The J gene is TRBJ1-5, the V gene TRBV4-1; D uncertain. The CDR3 contains 15 residues. The ends were cut back, 0 bases at V and 0 bases at J, with 6 bases in the middle. CDR1 is MGHRA and CDR2 is YSYEKL in the germline V gene. The CDR3 protein is CASSQEWYSNQPQHF. The CDR3 coding sequence is TGCGCCAGCAGCCAAGAATGGTATAGCAATCAGCCCCAGCATTTT.

The rearrangement joins TRBV2 to TRBJ2-3, with 8 bases lining up with TRBD2. The V and J ends lost 1 base and 5 bases, in that order; junction bases with no gene match: 2. The germline V gene encodes CDR1 SNHLY and CDR2 FYNNEI. The CDR3 spans 14 residues. CDR3 sequence: CASSEGLAIDTQYF. The CDR3 DNA sequence: TGTGCCAGCAGTGAAGGACTAGCGATAGATACGCAGTATTTT.

V and J are TRBV11-2 and TRBJ1-1, with D perhaps TRBD1 (6 bases). With 1 base removed from V and 8 bases from J, the gap between germline ends came to 11 bases. The CDR3 sequence is 13 residues long. Germline V gene sequence: CDR1 SGHAT, CDR2 FQNNGV. CDR3 sequence (DNA): TGTGCCAGCAGCTTAGGAACGGACAGAGAAGCTTTCTTT. It translates to CASSLGTDREAFF. Based on the CDR3 plus reference TRBV11-2 and TRBJ1-1, the full variable domain is EAGVAQSPRYKIIEKRQSVAFWCNPISGHATLYWYQQILGQGPKLLIQFQNNGVVDDSQLPKDRFSAERLKGVDSTLKIQPAKLEDSAVYLCASSLGTDREAFFGQGTRLTVV.

The chain is built from TRBV6-5 and TRBJ1-2; tentatively, D is TRBD1 (6 bases). The CDR3 loop spans 14 amino acids. V lost 0 bases, J lost 6 bases, and 11 bases lay in between. The germline CDR1 and CDR2 sequences are MNHEY and SVGAGI. DNA for the CDR3: TGTGCCAGCAGTTACTCGGTTTGGACAGATGGCTACACCTTC. This sequence encodes CASSYSVWTDGYTF.

In this sample, this clone turned up once. The chain links TRBV7-8 to TRBJ1-1; D unclear. CDR1 and CDR2 from the germline V gene are SGHVS and FQNEAQ. Trimming left V 0 bases short and J 1 base short, with 9 bases between. The CDR3 runs to 15 residues. This CDR3 is CASSLAGMENTEAFF. Here the CDR3 DNA reads TGTGCCAGCAGCTTAGCGGGGATGGAGAACACTGAAGCTTTCTTT.

The V and J genes are TRBV18 and TRBJ1-1, with D unresolved. This CDR3 is 13 amino acids long. The germline V gene encodes CDR1 KGHSH and CDR2 LQKENI. Trimming shortened V by 6 bases and J by 1 base, and 9 bases separated the two germline ends. DNA of the CDR3: TGTGCCAGCTCGAAAGACCCGAACACTGAAGCTTTCTTT. It translates to CASSKDPNTEAFF. Full variable domain (missing parts from reference TRBV18 and TRBJ1-1): NAGVMQNPRHLVRRRGQEARLRCSPMKGHSHVYWYRQLPEEGLKFMVYLQKENIIDESGMPKERFSAEFPKEGPSILRIQQVVRGDSAAYFCASSKDPNTEAFFGQGTRLTVV.

V and J are TRBV10-3 and TRBJ2-6; possible D gene TRBD1, 6 bases. The CDR3 spans 20 residues. V lost 0 bases, J lost 0 bases, and 18 bases lay in between. Germline CDR1 reads ENHRY; CDR2 reads SYGVKD. CDR3 residues: CAISESFGGAGTSGANVLTF. The CDR3 DNA reads TGTGCCATCAGTGAGTCTTTTGGGGGCGCAGGAACCTCTGGGGCCAACGTCCTGACTTTC.

The J gene is TRBJ1-2, the V gene TRBV30; D is perhaps TRBD1 (5 bases). The CDR3 runs to 13 residues. V was pared by 4 bases and J by 3 bases, with 12 bases between. The germline V gene has CDR1 GTSNPN and CDR2 SVGIG (reference sequence). CDR3 nucleotide sequence: TGTGCCTGGACCACGGGGGAAGACTATGGCTACACCTTC. Amino acids: CAWTTGEDYGYTF.

The chain uses TRBV19 and TRBJ2-5; no reliable D call. TRBJ2-7 explains the end of the DNA better; the J call may be wrong. The CDR3 spans 14 residues. Looked up from germline, CDR1 is LNHDA and CDR2 is SQIVND (reference sequence). The CDR3: CASSMAGSPYEQYF. CDR3 DNA: TGTGCCAGTAGTATGGCAGGTAGCCCTTACGAGCAGTACTTC.

The CDR3 sequence: CASSPTGTTSYEQYF. CDR3 sequence (DNA): TGTGCCAGCAGCCCAACCGGGACAACTTCCTACGAGCAGTACTTC. V is TRBV14 and J is TRBJ2-7, with D tentatively TRBD1 (6 bases). V lost 4 bases to trimming and J lost 1 base, with 14 bases between them. Germline CDR1 reads SGHDN; CDR2 reads FVKESK. The CDR3 totals 15 residues.

This clone was seen a single time. V is TRBV4-3 and J is TRBJ1-2; TRBD1 matches at 7 bases. V shed 1 base and J 6 bases; nucleotides not matched to a gene: 8. CDR3 size: 15 residues. Germline assignment: CDR1 LGHNA and CDR2 YSLEER. CDR3 sequence: CASSQALTGRDGYTF. CDR3 bases: TGCGCCAGCAGCCAAGCCTTGACAGGGCGTGATGGCTACACCTTC.

The chain carries TRBV6-1 and TRBJ2-3, with a tentative D call TRBD2 (5 bases). V shed 6 bases and J shed 2 bases, with 9 bases lying between them. Germline V CDR1 and CDR2: MNHNS, SASEGT. The CDR3 runs 13 residues. The CDR3 bases are TGTGCCAGCAGGGACTCTACCACAGATACGCAGTATTTT. Translating gives CASRDSTTDTQYF.

The chain couples TRBV7-2 to TRBJ2-7; D call uncertain. CDR1 is SGHTA, CDR2 FQGNSA, per germline. With 1 base removed from V and 5 bases from J, the gap between germline ends came to 9 bases. This CDR3 spans 13 amino acids. The CDR3, as DNA: TGTGCCAGCAGCTTAGGTCAGAGAGACGAGCAGTACTTC. Protein: CASSLGQRDEQYF.

The V gene is TRBV30, the J gene TRBJ2-4; unclear D gene. This CDR3 comprises 16 residues. V was pared by 2 bases and J by 0 bases, with 14 bases between. CDR1 and CDR2 (germline): GTSNPN, SVGIG (reference sequence). The CDR3 DNA is TGTGCCTGGAGTCGGCTGGGCCTATTAGCCAAAAACATTCAGTACTTC. As protein: CAWSRLGLLAKNIQYF.

This clone was found a few times. This sequence joins TRBV6-5 and TRBJ1-4; D remains unclear. Deletions cut 2 bases from V and 8 bases from J, with 12 bases between. The CDR3 is 14 residues long. CDR1 and CDR2 from the germline V gene are MNHEY and SVGAGI. For the CDR3, the DNA is TGTGCCAGCAGTTACACAATACTAGGGGAAAAACTGTTTTTT. This codes for CASSYTILGEKLFF.